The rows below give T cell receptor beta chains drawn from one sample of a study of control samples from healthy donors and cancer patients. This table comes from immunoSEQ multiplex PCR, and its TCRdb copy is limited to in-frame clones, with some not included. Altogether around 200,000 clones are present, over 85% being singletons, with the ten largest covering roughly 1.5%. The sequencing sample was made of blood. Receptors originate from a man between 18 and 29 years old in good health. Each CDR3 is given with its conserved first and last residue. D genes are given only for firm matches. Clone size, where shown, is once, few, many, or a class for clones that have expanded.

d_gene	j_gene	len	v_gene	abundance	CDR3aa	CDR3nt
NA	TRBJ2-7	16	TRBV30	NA	CAWSATQGVWEVEQYF	TGTGCCTGGAGCGCAACACAGGGCGTGTGGGAGGTCGAGCAGTACTTC
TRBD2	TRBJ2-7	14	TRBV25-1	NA	CASRPSGLGYEQYF	TGTGCCAGCAGACCATCGGGACTAGGGTACGAGCAGTACTTC
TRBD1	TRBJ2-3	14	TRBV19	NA	CASTRQGGTDTQYF	TGTGCCAGTACTCGACAGGGAGGCACAGATACGCAGTATTTT
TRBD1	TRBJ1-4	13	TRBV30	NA	CAWNRAGGEKLFF	TGTGCCTGGAATAGGGCAGGGGGTGAAAAACTGTTTTTT
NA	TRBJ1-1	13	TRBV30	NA	CAWSIGASGEAFF	TGTGCCTGGAGTATCGGGGCATCGGGTGAAGCTTTCTTT
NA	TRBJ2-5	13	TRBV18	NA	CASSPAREETQYF	TGTGCCAGCTCACCAGCCAGGGAAGAGACCCAGTACTTC
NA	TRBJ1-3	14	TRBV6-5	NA	CASSYGTAGNTIYF	TGTGCCAGCAGTTACGGGACGGCTGGAAACACCATATATTTT
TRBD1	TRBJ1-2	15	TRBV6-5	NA	CASSYAGQGVGGYTF	TGTGCCAGCAGTTACGCTGGTCAGGGGGTCGGTGGCTACACCTTC
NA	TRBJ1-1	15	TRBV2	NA	CASSPAPAGRTEAFF	TGTGCCAGCAGTCCAGCGCCAGCAGGGCGGACTGAAGCTTTCTTT
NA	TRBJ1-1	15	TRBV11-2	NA	CASSSRRNMNTEAFF	TGTGCCAGCAGCTCAAGAAGAAACATGAACACTGAAGCTTTCTTT
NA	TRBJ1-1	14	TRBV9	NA	CASSVSGHKGEAFF	TGTGCCAGCAGCGTAAGCGGCCACAAGGGTGAAGCTTTCTTT
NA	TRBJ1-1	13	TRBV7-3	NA	CASSFRRNTEAFF	TGTGCCAGCAGCTTTCGTCGGAACACTGAAGCTTTCTTT
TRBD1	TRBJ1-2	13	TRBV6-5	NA	CASSRTGDYGYTF	TGTGCCAGCAGTCGGACAGGGGACTATGGCTACACCTTC
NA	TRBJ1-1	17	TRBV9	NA	CASSSYSWVDSSTEAFF	TGTGCCAGCAGCTCCTACTCCTGGGTTGACTCAAGCACTGAAGCTTTCTTT
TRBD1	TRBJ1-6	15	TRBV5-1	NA	CASSLGQGINSPLHF	TGCGCCAGCAGCTTGGGACAGGGGATTAATTCACCCCTCCACTTT
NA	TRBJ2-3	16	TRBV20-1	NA	CSASGSLRGSTDTQYF	TGCAGTGCTAGTGGATCGCTCCGGGGCAGCACAGATACGCAGTATTTT
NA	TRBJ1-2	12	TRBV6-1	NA	CASSDSSVLNTF	TGTGCCAGCAGTGATTCCTCGGTGTTGAACACCTTC
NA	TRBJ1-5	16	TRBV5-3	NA	CARSPPLTLDNQPQHF	TGTGCCAGAAGCCCCCCCCTGACCCTAGACAATCAGCCCCAGCATTTT
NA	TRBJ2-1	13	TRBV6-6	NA	CASGRTGYDEQFF	TGTGCCAGCGGTAGAACAGGGTATGATGAGCAGTTCTTC
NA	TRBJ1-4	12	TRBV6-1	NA	CASSEWGEKLFF	TGTGCCAGCAGTGAATGGGGGGAAAAACTGTTTTTT
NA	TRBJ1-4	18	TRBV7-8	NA	CASSLATVFSPTNEKLFF	TGTGCCAGCAGCTTAGCGACAGTTTTTTCCCCAACTAATGAAAAACTGTTTTTT
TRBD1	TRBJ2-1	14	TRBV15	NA	CATSLGQGWNEQFF	TGTGCCACCAGCCTAGGACAGGGGTGGAATGAGCAGTTCTTC
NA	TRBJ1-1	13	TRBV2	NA	CANRYRVNTEAFF	TGTGCCAACCGTTACAGGGTGAACACTGAAGCTTTCTTT
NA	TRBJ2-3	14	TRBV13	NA	CASSLGGTTDTQYF	TGTGCCAGCAGCTTAGGTGGGACCACAGATACGCAGTATTTT
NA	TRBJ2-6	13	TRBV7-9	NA	CASSPSGANVLTF	TGTGCCAGCAGCCCCTCTGGGGCCAACGTCCTGACTTTC
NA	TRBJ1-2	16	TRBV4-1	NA	CASSQEGLGSGWGYTF	TGCGCCAGCAGCCAAGAGGGTCTAGGGTCAGGTTGGGGCTACACCTTC
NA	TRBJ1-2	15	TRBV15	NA	CATSRGQVANYGYTF	TGTGCCACCAGCAGAGGACAGGTTGCTAACTATGGCTACACCTTC
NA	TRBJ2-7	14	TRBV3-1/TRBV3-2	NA	CASSQAQTRYEQYF	TGTGCCAGCAGCCAAGCGCAGACTCGCTACGAGCAGTACTTC
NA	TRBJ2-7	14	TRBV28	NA	CASCRTAISYEQYF	TGTGCCAGCTGTAGGACAGCAATCTCCTACGAGCAGTACTTC
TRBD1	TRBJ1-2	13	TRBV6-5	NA	CASSYDPGGGYTF	TGTGCCAGCAGTTACGATCCAGGGGGCGGCTACACCTTC
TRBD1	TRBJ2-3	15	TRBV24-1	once	CATSARDRVWGRQYF	TGTGCCACCAGTGCCCGGGACAGGGTATGGGGAAGGCAGTATTTT
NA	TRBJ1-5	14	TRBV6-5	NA	CASSWGAGEQPQHF	TGTGCCAGCAGTTGGGGGGCGGGGGAGCAGCCCCAGCATTTT
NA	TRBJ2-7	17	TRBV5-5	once	CASSLNYRSGRLNEQYF	TGTGCCAGCAGCTTGAATTACCGCTCAGGCAGGCTCAACGAGCAGTACTTC
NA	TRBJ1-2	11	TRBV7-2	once	CASRGAYGYTF	TGTGCCAGCAGAGGGGCCTATGGCTACACCTTC
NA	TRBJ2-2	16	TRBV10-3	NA	CAISSMGGQGTGELFF	TGTGCCATCAGTTCCATGGGGGGGCAGGGCACCGGGGAGCTGTTTTTT
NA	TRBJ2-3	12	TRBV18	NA	CASSPDLDTQYF	TGTGCCAGCTCACCGGATTTGGATACGCAGTATTTT
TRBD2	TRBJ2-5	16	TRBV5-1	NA	CASSWRGERYQETQYF	TGCGCCAGCAGCTGGCGGGGGGAGAGGTACCAAGAGACCCAGTACTTC
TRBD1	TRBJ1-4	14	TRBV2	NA	CASGLQGIGEKLFF	TGTGCCAGCGGGTTACAGGGGATCGGTGAAAAACTGTTTTTT
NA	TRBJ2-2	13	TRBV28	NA	CASSLRRTGELFF	TGTGCCAGCAGTTTACGAAGGACCGGGGAGCTGTTTTTT
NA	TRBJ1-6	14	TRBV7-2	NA	CASSFSPGDAPLHF	TGTGCCAGCAGCTTTAGCCCTGGAGACGCACCCCTCCACTTT
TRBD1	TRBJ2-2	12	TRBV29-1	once	CSGTGVAGELFF	TGCAGTGGGACAGGGGTGGCCGGGGAGCTGTTTTTT
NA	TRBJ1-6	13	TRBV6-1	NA	CASSEAGVRPLHF	TGTGCCAGCAGTGAAGCGGGGGTCCGTCCCCTCCACTTT
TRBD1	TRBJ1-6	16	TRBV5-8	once	CASSLGGQGASSPLHF	TGTGCCAGCAGCTTGGGGGGACAGGGGGCGAGTTCACCCCTCCACTTT
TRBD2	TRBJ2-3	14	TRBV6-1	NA	CASSEGGGTYTQYF	TGTGCCAGCAGTGAAGGGGGGGGGACCTATACGCAGTATTTT
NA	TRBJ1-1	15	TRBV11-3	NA	CASSLGGQGNTEAFF	TGTGCCAGCAGCTTAGGAGGTCAGGGGAACACTGAAGCTTTCTTT
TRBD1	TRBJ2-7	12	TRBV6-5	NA	CAIGDRVYEQYF	TGTGCCATCGGGGACAGAGTCTACGAGCAGTACTTC
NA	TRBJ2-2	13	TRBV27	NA	CASRLPGTGELFF	TGTGCCAGCAGACTCCCCGGGACCGGGGAGCTGTTTTTT
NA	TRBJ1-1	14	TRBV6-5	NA	CASRFRVMYPEAFF	TGTGCCAGCAGATTTAGGGTGATGTATCCTGAAGCTTTCTTT
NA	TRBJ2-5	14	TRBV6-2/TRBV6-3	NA	CASSYGVAAETQYF	TGTGCCAGCAGTTACGGGGTGGCGGCAGAGACCCAGTACTTC
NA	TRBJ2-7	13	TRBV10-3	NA	CATFEAGSLEQYF	TGTGCCACCTTCGAGGCGGGGTCTCTAGAGCAGTACTTC
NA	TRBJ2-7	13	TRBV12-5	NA	CASGRLVSSEQYF	TGTGCTAGTGGTCGACTCGTCTCCTCCGAGCAGTACTTC
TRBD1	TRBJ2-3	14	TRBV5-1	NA	CASSPTGGPDTQYF	TGCGCCAGCAGCCCAACAGGGGGACCAGATACGCAGTATTTT
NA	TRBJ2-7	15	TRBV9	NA	CASSVEQGSSYEQYF	TGTGCCAGCAGCGTAGAGCAGGGAAGCTCCTACGAGCAGTACTTC